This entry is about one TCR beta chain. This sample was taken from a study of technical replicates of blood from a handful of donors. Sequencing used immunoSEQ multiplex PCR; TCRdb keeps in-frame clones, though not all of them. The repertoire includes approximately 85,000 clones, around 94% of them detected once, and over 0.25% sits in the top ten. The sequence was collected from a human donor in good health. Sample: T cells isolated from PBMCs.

CDR3 sequence reads: CASSQNTQVVYEQYF. The CDR3 coding sequence is TGCGCCAGCAGCCAGAATACCCAGGTGGTCTACGAGCAGTACTTC. The rearrangement uses TRBV4-1 and TRBJ2-7; D is undetermined. V dropped 3 bases and J dropped 3 bases, with 15 bases sitting between them. Per the germline V gene, CDR1 is MGHRA and CDR2 is YSYEKL. The CDR3 is 15 amino acids.